This T cell receptor (beta chain) comes out of a study of blood T cells in healthy people across ages. It was with a sample-barcoded 5' primer and a J-beta primer mix that a second PCR of roughly 6 to 12 cycles was run. TCRdb itself ran the 5' RACE reads through MiXCR, one entry per CDR3 protein. The data show 750,000 to 950,000 distinct CDR3 sequences, about 27% seen once. Trimming cost V 6 bases and J 4 bases; bases outside gene matches: 13. Germline V gene sequence: CDR1 DFQATT, CDR2 SNEGSKA (reference sequence). This CDR3 spans 15 amino acids. This clonotype has more than one count but fewer than ten. Its antigen is not known. Overall study findings and caveats: Unsorted PBMCs prevented conclusive naive versus antigen-experienced comparison.

These same records also appear under a second study, on T cells of mothers and their children. Per that study: Each mother gave over 9.5 million TCR beta CDR3 reads; each child, about 3 million. The search for persistent microchimeric T cell clones detected none.

The sequence was obtained from a middle-aged woman in good health. The V gene is TRBV20-1, the J gene TRBJ1-2; 8 positions match TRBD1. The sample consisted of blood. The DNA for the CDR3 is TGCAGTGCGCAGGAGGACAGGGATAATAGCTATGGCTACACCTTC. It specifies CSAQEDRDNSYGYTF.